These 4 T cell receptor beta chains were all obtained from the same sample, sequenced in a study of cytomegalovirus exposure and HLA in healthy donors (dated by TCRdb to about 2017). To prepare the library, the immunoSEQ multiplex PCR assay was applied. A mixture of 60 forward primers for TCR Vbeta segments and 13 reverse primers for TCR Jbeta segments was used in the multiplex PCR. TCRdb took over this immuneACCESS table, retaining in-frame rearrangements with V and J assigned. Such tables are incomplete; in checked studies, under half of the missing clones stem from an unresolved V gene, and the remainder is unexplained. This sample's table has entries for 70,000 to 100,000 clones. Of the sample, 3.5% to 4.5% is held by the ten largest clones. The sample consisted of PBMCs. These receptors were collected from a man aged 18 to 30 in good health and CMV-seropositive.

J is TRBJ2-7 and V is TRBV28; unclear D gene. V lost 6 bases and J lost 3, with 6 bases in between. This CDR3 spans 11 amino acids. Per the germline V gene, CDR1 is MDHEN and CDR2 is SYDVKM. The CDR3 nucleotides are TGTGCCAGCAGCCGGAGCTACGAGCAGTACTTC. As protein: CASSRSYEQYF. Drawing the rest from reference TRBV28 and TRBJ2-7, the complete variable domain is DVKVTQSSRYLVKRTGEKVFLECVQDMDHENMFWYRQDPGLGLRLIYFSYDVKMKEKGDIPEGYSVSREKKERFSLILESASTNQTSMYLCASSRSYEQYFGPGTRLTVT.

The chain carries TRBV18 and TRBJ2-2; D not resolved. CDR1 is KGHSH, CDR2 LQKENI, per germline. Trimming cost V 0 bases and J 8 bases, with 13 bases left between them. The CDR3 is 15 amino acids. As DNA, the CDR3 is TGTGCCAGCTCACCACCCTCCAGGCCCGAAGGGGAGCTGTTTTTT. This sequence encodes CASSPPSRPEGELFF. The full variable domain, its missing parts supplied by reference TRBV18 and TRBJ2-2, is NAGVMQNPRHLVRRRGQEARLRCSPMKGHSHVYWYRQLPEEGLKFMVYLQKENIIDESGMPKERFSAEFPKEGPSILRIQQVVRGDSAAYFCASSPPSRPEGELFFGEGSRLTVL.

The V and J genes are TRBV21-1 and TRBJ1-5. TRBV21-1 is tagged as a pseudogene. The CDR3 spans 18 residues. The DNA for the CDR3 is TGTGCCAGCAGCCGCGGATGGTCGGGACTCCCTAGCAATCAGCCCCAGCATTTT. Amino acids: CASSRGWSGLPSNQPQHF.

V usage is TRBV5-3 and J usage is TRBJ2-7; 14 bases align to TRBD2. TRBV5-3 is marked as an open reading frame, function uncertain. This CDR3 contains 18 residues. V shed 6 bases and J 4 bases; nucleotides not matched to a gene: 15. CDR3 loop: CARIDAGLAGDLGYEQYF. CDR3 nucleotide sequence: TGTGCCAGAATAGACGCGGGACTAGCGGGAGATTTGGGGTACGAGCAGTACTTC.